This T cell receptor beta chain stems from a study of technical replicates of blood from several donors. Measured with immunoSEQ multiplex PCR; TCRdb has only the in-frame clones, and not every one. The table has about 73,000 clones, 90% to 95% seen once. The CDR3 totals 17 residues. The germline V gene encodes CDR1 SNHLY and CDR2 FYNNEI. Losses at the gene ends were 6 bases for V and 2 bases for J; bases not matched to a gene: 5. Material for sequencing was T cells isolated from PBMCs. This clonotype originated in a human donor in good health. The chain combines TRBV2 with TRBJ2-3; TRBD2 aligns across 16 bases. In DNA, the CDR3 is TGTGCCAGCAGGGGACTAGCGGGAGGGCCGAACACAGATACGCAGTATTTT. It encodes CASRGLAGGPNTDTQYF.